This T cell receptor (beta chain) is from a study of T cell responses to AZD1222 COVID-19 vaccine. Findings and limits, study-wide: Repertoire samples came only from after the peak T cell response. Across spike, vaccine-associated CD4 TCRs were found, dominant at 160-218 and 743-854. Donors in the cohort were predominantly white British and more often female, and clonal diversity was possibly underestimated.

Method: immunoSEQ multiplex PCR; TCRdb's copy keeps in-frame clones and lacks some. This sample has roughly 150,000 clones; just over 90% occur once, and the top ten carry 1.8%. As concerns this clone: Its cognate antigen is unknown.

CDR1 is LGHDT and CDR2 is YNNKEL in the germline V gene (reference sequence). The germline V and J ends were trimmed by 4 bases and 6 bases, with 31 bases remaining between them. The CDR3 runs to 20 residues. The starting material was peripheral blood, obtained on day 0 of AZD1222 vaccination. The sequence derives from an adult in good health. The chain combines TRBV3-1 (or the pseudogene TRBV3-2) with TRBJ2-1, with a tentative D call TRBD2 (10 bases). The CDR3 DNA follows: TGTGCCAGCAGCCCTGAACCGGGACAGGGTACAGCGGGAGGGGGCAATGAGCAGTTCTTC. Translating it yields CASSPEPGQGTAGGGNEQFF.